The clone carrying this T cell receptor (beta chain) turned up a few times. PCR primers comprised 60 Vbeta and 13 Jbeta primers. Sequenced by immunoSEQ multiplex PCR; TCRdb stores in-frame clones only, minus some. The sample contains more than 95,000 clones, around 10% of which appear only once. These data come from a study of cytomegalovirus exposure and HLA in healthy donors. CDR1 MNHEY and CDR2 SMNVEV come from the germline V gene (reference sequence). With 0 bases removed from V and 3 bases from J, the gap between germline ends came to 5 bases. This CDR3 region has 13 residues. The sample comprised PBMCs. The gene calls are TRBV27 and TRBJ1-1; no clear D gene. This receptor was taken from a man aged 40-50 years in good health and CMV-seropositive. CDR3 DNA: TGTGCCAGCAGTTTATCAGCGTACACTGAAGCTTTCTTT. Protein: CASSLSAYTEAFF.